A selection of T cell receptor beta chains follows, all from one sample in a study of control samples from healthy donors and cancer patients. TCRdb's table, derived via immunoSEQ multiplex PCR, lists solely in-frame clones and lacks some. The data show 60,000 to 75,000 clones, 65% to 90% seen once. The sample comprised blood. The receptors were gathered from a man aged 35 to 55 in good health. The CDR3 runs from the conserved cysteine through the conserved F or W. Each record gives: J gene, clone size, V gene, D gene, CDR3 length, CDR3 DNA, CDR3 protein. D genes are given only for firm matches. Expanded clones are given a class, and other clones once, few, many or no size at all.

J gene: TRBJ2-2
clone size: -
V gene: TRBV9
D gene: -
CDR3 length: 19
CDR3 DNA: TGTGCCAGCAGCGTAGTCCCGGCCGGGACGGGGGGCGAGAACGGGGAGCTGTTTTTT
CDR3 protein: CASSVVPAGTGGENGELFF

J gene: TRBJ1-1
clone size: -
V gene: TRBV6-2/TRBV6-3
D gene: TRBD1
CDR3 length: 17
CDR3 DNA: TGTGCCAGCAGTACGGACAGGGCCACAAATCGGAACACTGAAGCTTTCTTT
CDR3 protein: CASSTDRATNRNTEAFF

J gene: TRBJ1-4
clone size: -
V gene: TRBV25-1
D gene: -
CDR3 length: 17
CDR3 DNA: TGTGCCAGCAGTGACAATATCGGGCTTTTTTCCCCAGGAAAACTGTTTTTT
CDR3 protein: CASSDNIGLFSPGKLFF

J gene: TRBJ1-5
clone size: -
V gene: TRBV5-1
D gene: -
CDR3 length: 15
CDR3 DNA: TGCGCCAGCAGCTTGACGGACGACAGGAATCAGCCCCAGCATTTT
CDR3 protein: CASSLTDDRNQPQHF

J gene: TRBJ2-7
clone size: once
V gene: TRBV5-1
D gene: TRBD1
CDR3 length: 16
CDR3 DNA: TGCGCCAGCAGCACCGGCGAGACAGGGGGCTTCGACGAGCAGTACTTC
CDR3 protein: CASSTGETGGFDEQYF

J gene: TRBJ2-7
clone size: -
V gene: TRBV11-3
D gene: TRBD2
CDR3 length: 16
CDR3 DNA: TGTGCCAGCAGCTTAATGGGACTAGCGGGGGAGTACGAGCAGTACTTC
CDR3 protein: CASSLMGLAGEYEQYF

J gene: TRBJ1-1
clone size: -
V gene: TRBV9
D gene: -
CDR3 length: 14
CDR3 DNA: TGTGCCAGCAGCTTGGGGTCCGCGAACACTGAAGCTTTCTTT
CDR3 protein: CASSLGSANTEAFF

J gene: TRBJ1-6
clone size: -
V gene: TRBV7-9
D gene: -
CDR3 length: 17
CDR3 DNA: TGTGCCAGCAGCTTAGTTGCGACAGTTAACTATAATTCACCCCTCCACTTT
CDR3 protein: CASSLVATVNYNSPLHF

J gene: TRBJ2-6
clone size: -
V gene: TRBV27
D gene: TRBD1
CDR3 length: 17
CDR3 DNA: TGTGCCAGCAGTTCCGACAGGGTTGGGGCTGGGGCCAACGTCCTGACTTTC
CDR3 protein: CASSSDRVGAGANVLTF

J gene: TRBJ2-1
clone size: -
V gene: TRBV27
D gene: TRBD1
CDR3 length: 17
CDR3 DNA: TGTGCCAGCAGTTCCCCGACCGGGACAGGCCTCTACAATGAGCAGTTCTTC
CDR3 protein: CASSSPTGTGLYNEQFF

J gene: TRBJ1-2
clone size: -
V gene: TRBV9
D gene: -
CDR3 length: 14
CDR3 DNA: TGTGCCAGCAGCGTAGCAGGGGATTGGGATGGCTACACCTTC
CDR3 protein: CASSVAGDWDGYTF

J gene: TRBJ1-1
clone size: -
V gene: TRBV19
D gene: -
CDR3 length: 18
CDR3 DNA: TGTGCCAGTAGTTCGAAGGCCCGGGGCCCGGGAACGGACACTGAAGCTTTCTTT
CDR3 protein: CASSSKARGPGTDTEAFF

J gene: TRBJ2-1
clone size: -
V gene: TRBV23-1
D gene: -
CDR3 length: 16
CDR3 DNA: TGCGCCAGCAGTCAATCGAACTTACAACAAGACAATGAGCAGTTCTTC
CDR3 protein: CASSQSNLQQDNEQFF

J gene: TRBJ2-1
clone size: -
V gene: TRBV19
D gene: TRBD2
CDR3 length: 17
CDR3 DNA: TGTGCCAGTAGTATTGTAGCGGGGGGGCTCTCCTACAATGAGCAGTTCTTC
CDR3 protein: CASSIVAGGLSYNEQFF

J gene: TRBJ1-2
clone size: -
V gene: TRBV5-1
D gene: TRBD1
CDR3 length: 13
CDR3 DNA: TGCGCCAGCAGCCCCGGACAGGGGCAGGGCTACACCTTC
CDR3 protein: CASSPGQGQGYTF

J gene: TRBJ1-1
clone size: -
V gene: TRBV4-1
D gene: -
CDR3 length: 14
CDR3 DNA: TGCGCCAGCAGCCGGGGTCTACAGGCCACTGAAGCTTTCTTT
CDR3 protein: CASSRGLQATEAFF

J gene: TRBJ2-1
clone size: -
V gene: TRBV2
D gene: -
CDR3 length: 15
CDR3 DNA: TGTGCCAGCAGAGCAGAAATGAGCTCCTACAATGAGCAGTTCTTC
CDR3 protein: CASRAEMSSYNEQFF

J gene: TRBJ2-7
clone size: few
V gene: TRBV19
D gene: TRBD1
CDR3 length: 16
CDR3 DNA: TGTGCCAGTAGTATTCGCGGGACAGGGGATTCCTACGAGCAGTACTTC
CDR3 protein: CASSIRGTGDSYEQYF

J gene: TRBJ2-1
clone size: -
V gene: TRBV4-2
D gene: TRBD2
CDR3 length: 17
CDR3 DNA: TGTGCCAGCAGCCCCCAGTCCCTCGGGACTAAATACAATGAGCAGTTCTTC
CDR3 protein: CASSPQSLGTKYNEQFF

J gene: TRBJ1-1
clone size: -
V gene: TRBV7-9
D gene: -
CDR3 length: 15
CDR3 DNA: TGTGCCAGCAGCTTATCCACCGCCATATCCACTGAAGCTTTCTTT
CDR3 protein: CASSLSTAISTEAFF

J gene: TRBJ2-2
clone size: once
V gene: TRBV2
D gene: TRBD2
CDR3 length: 16
CDR3 DNA: TGTGCCAGCAGTGAAAGACTAGCGGGGGGGACCGGGGAGCTGTTTTTT
CDR3 protein: CASSERLAGGTGELFF

J gene: TRBJ2-7
clone size: -
V gene: TRBV3-1/TRBV3-2
D gene: TRBD2
CDR3 length: 14
CDR3 DNA: TGTGCCAGCAGCCACCTAGCGGGAGTCAACGAGCAGTACTTC
CDR3 protein: CASSHLAGVNEQYF

J gene: TRBJ2-2
clone size: -
V gene: TRBV6-2/TRBV6-3
D gene: -
CDR3 length: 13
CDR3 DNA: TGTGCCAGCAGTTACGGTGGGACCGGGGAGCTGTTTTTT
CDR3 protein: CASSYGGTGELFF

J gene: TRBJ2-7
clone size: -
V gene: TRBV28
D gene: -
CDR3 length: 12
CDR3 DNA: TGTGCCAGCAGTTTTGACCTCAACGAGCAGTACTTC
CDR3 protein: CASSFDLNEQYF

J gene: TRBJ1-2
clone size: -
V gene: TRBV30
D gene: TRBD1
CDR3 length: 14
CDR3 DNA: TGTGCCTGGAGCAGACAGGGTGGACTCTATGGCTACACCTTC
CDR3 protein: CAWSRQGGLYGYTF

J gene: TRBJ2-2
clone size: -
V gene: TRBV5-1
D gene: TRBD2
CDR3 length: 16
CDR3 DNA: TGCGCCAGCAGCCAATTAGCGGGTTTGAACACCGGGGAGCTGTTTTTT
CDR3 protein: CASSQLAGLNTGELFF

J gene: TRBJ2-1
clone size: once
V gene: TRBV2
D gene: -
CDR3 length: 14
CDR3 DNA: TGTGCCAGCACGGGAGCAGCTTTCGACAATGAGCAGTTCTTC
CDR3 protein: CASTGAAFDNEQFF

J gene: TRBJ1-3
clone size: -
V gene: TRBV19
D gene: -
CDR3 length: 12
CDR3 DNA: TGTGCCAGTAGGGAATCTGGAAACACCATATATTTT
CDR3 protein: CASRESGNTIYF

J gene: TRBJ2-7
clone size: -
V gene: TRBV5-1
D gene: -
CDR3 length: 16
CDR3 DNA: TGCGCCAGCAGCCTCCCCCGCGAGAGCACAAACTACGAGCAGTACTTC
CDR3 protein: CASSLPRESTNYEQYF

J gene: TRBJ1-5
clone size: -
V gene: TRBV28
D gene: TRBD1
CDR3 length: 16
CDR3 DNA: TGTGCCAGCAGTCCAGACGGGACAGGGGGCAATCAGCCCCAGCATTTT
CDR3 protein: CASSPDGTGGNQPQHF

J gene: TRBJ1-6
clone size: -
V gene: TRBV10-3
D gene: TRBD1
CDR3 length: 14
CDR3 DNA: TGTGCCATCAGGATGGGACAGGGAAATTCACCCCTCCACTTT
CDR3 protein: CAIRMGQGNSPLHF

J gene: TRBJ1-2
clone size: -
V gene: TRBV10-3
D gene: TRBD1
CDR3 length: 14
CDR3 DNA: TGTGCCATCAGTGAAAGACAGGGGGACTATGGCTACACCTTC
CDR3 protein: CAISERQGDYGYTF

J gene: TRBJ1-1
clone size: -
V gene: TRBV6-5
D gene: -
CDR3 length: 11
CDR3 DNA: TGTGCCAGCAGCCATCACACTGAAGCTTTCTTT
CDR3 protein: CASSHHTEAFF

J gene: TRBJ2-1
clone size: -
V gene: TRBV25-1
D gene: TRBD2
CDR3 length: 14
CDR3 DNA: TGTGCCAGCAGTGAAGCCGGGACTAAGGATGAGCAGTTCTTC
CDR3 protein: CASSEAGTKDEQFF